Reported below is one T cell receptor (beta chain). The data were taken from a study of blood T cell repertoires in COVID-19. Sequencing was performed with immunoSEQ multiplex PCR; in TCRdb, only in-frame clones are kept and a portion is missing. The sample carries 150,000 to 200,000 clones, 86% recorded once. The ends were cut back, 5 bases at V and 5 bases at J, with 12 bases in the middle. CDR1 is MDHEN and CDR2 is SYDVKM in the germline V gene. The CDR3 sequence is 13 residues long. The V and J genes are TRBV28 and TRBJ1-2, with D possibly matching TRBD1 (6 bases). The sample taken for sequencing was peripheral blood. The TCR originated in a woman older than 75 in a cohort sampled during active or convalescent COVID-19. CDR3 coding DNA: TGTGCCAGCAGTACCCACAGGGTGTATGGCTACACCTTC. Amino acids: CASSTHRVYGYTF.